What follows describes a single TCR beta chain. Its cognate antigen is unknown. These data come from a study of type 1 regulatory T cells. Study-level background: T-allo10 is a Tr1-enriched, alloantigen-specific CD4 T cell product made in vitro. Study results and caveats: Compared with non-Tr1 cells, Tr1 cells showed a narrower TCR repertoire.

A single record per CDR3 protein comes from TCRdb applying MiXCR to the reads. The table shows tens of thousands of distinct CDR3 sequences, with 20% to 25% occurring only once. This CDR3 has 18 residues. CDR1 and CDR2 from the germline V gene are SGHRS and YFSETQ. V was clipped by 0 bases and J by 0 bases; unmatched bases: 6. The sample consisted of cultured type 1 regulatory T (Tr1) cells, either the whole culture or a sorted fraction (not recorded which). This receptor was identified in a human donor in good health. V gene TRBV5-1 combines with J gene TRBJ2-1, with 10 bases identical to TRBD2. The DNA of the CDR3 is TGCGCCAGCAGCTTGGGAGGGACTAGCGCGAGCTCCTACAATGAGCAGTTCTTC. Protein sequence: CASSLGGTSASSYNEQFF.